The 17 T cell receptor beta chains below come from one sample, sequenced in a study of T cells after posttransplantation cyclophosphamide (dated by TCRdb to 2015 to 2016). The library relied on the immunoSEQ multiplex PCR assay. TCRdb provides this immuneACCESS table in a form limited to in-frame rearrangements. Some clones are lacking; in checked studies, under half of them reflect an unresolved V gene, and why the rest are absent is not known. The sample records about 1,800 clones, none occurring a single time. The top ten hold 13% to 15% of the sample. Interpreted using the paper, the treatment or condition label stands for: high-dose cyclophosphamide on days +3 and +4 as single-agent GVHD prophylaxis. PTCy patients received busulfan and fludarabine conditioning, a related or unrelated marrow graft, and cyclophosphamide on days +3 and +4. The material was PBMCs, obtained around 35 days after allogeneic stem cell transplant with posttransplant cyclophosphamide. The receptors derive from a female patient between 60 and 69 years old who received an allogeneic stem cell transplant from a related donor and was CMV-positive. After a transplant, some T cells may be of graft donor origin.

This clone was picked up many times. The rearrangement uses TRBV30 and TRBJ1-3; D is unresolved. Germline CDR1 reads GTSNPN; CDR2 reads SVGIG (reference sequence). Deletions cut 1 base from V and 5 bases from J, with 9 bases between. The length of the CDR3 is 13 residues. The CDR3 bases are TGTGCCTGGAGTGAGCCAGGTAGAAACACCATATATTTT. It yields the protein CAWSEPGRNTIYF.

This clone was counted many times. V and J are TRBV5-6 and TRBJ1-2, with 10 bases matching TRBD1. V lost 4 bases to trimming and J lost 6 bases; unmatched junction nucleotides: 6. CDR3 length: 14 residues. Germline V lookup: CDR1 SGHDT, CDR2 YYEEEE. The CDR3 sequence: CASSRGQGVNGYTF. CDR3 DNA: TGTGCCAGCAGCCGAGGACAGGGGGTGAATGGCTACACCTTC.

This clone is classed as medium-sized. The rearrangement links TRBV19 to TRBJ1-5, with D possibly matching TRBD1 (5 bases). The CDR3 is made up of 14 amino acids. V lost 7 bases and J 3 bases, leaving 13 bases between the germline ends. CDR1 and CDR2 from the germline V gene are LNHDA and SQIVND (reference sequence). The CDR3 bases are TGTGCCAGTACCCCGGGGGGAACCAATCAGCCCCAGCATTTT. Amino acid sequence: CASTPGGTNQPQHF.

This clone is labeled medium-sized. The rearrangement uses TRBV5-4 and TRBJ1-1; the D gene is possibly TRBD1 (5 bases). This CDR3 region has 13 residues. The V gene lost 5 bases and the J gene lost 7 bases, with 15 bases spanning the gap. Germline V lookup: CDR1 SGHNT, CDR2 YYREEE (reference sequence). The CDR3 protein is CASSFPRGGEAFF. CDR3 sequence (DNA): TGTGCCAGCAGTTTCCCGCGCGGGGGTGAAGCTTTCTTT.

There are a few counts of this clone. For the CDR3, the DNA is TGCGCCAGCAGCCCCGCTTATCAGGGTTCGGGCACAGATACGCAGTATTTT. The encoded protein is CASSPAYQGSGTDTQYF. The chain employs TRBV5-1 and TRBJ2-3; TRBD1 is a possible D gene (5 bases). Germline CDR1 is SGHRS and CDR2 is YFSETQ. Trimming stripped 4 bases from V and 1 base from J, with 19 bases between. This CDR3 has 17 amino acids.

This clone is classed as medium-sized. This chain joins TRBV4-2 and TRBJ2-1; 9 nucleotides match TRBD1. This CDR3 spans 17 amino acids. V trimming: 4 bases; J trimming: 7 bases; junction bases outside the gene matches: 14. CDR1 LGHNA and CDR2 YNFKEQ come from the germline V gene. CDR3 loop: CASSLFTGTGTLNEQFF. As DNA, the CDR3 is TGTGCCAGCAGCCTCTTTACCGGGACAGGGACCTTGAATGAGCAGTTCTTC.

This clone is labeled as medium-sized (0.01 to 0.1%). DNA of the CDR3: TGTGCCAGCAGCTTAGGAGCCTCCTACGAGCAGTACTTC. Protein: CASSLGASYEQYF. J is TRBJ2-7 and V is TRBV7-9; D remains unclear. The CDR3 contains 13 residues. Per germline, CDR1 SEHNR and CDR2 FQNEAQ (reference sequence). The V and J ends lost 1 base and 0 bases respectively, with 4 bases between them.

Many counts were recorded for this clone. The gene calls are TRBV7-6 and TRBJ2-7; D unresolved. This CDR3 has 13 residues. Germline CDR1 SGHVS, CDR2 FNYEAQ. Trimming removed 0 bases from V and 2 bases from J, with 5 bases in between. CDR3 nucleotide sequence: TGTGCCAGCAGCTTAGCCTTCGCCTACGAGCAGTACTTC. As protein: CASSLAFAYEQYF.

The rearrangement uses TRBV9 and TRBJ1-2, with a weak D call TRBD1 (5 bases). Germline loops: CDR1 SGDLS, CDR2 YYNGEE. The CDR3 contains 17 residues. The V end was cut by 3 bases, the J end by 8 bases, with 26 bases between. In nucleotides, the CDR3 is TGTGCCAGCAGCGAGCATGCGGGGGGTTCCCTCTTGGGAGGCTACACCTTC. Translating it yields CASSEHAGGSLLGGYTF.

In its sample, this clone is medium-sized. The chain links TRBV5-4 to TRBJ2-7; TRBD2 might be the D (6 bases). Trimming took 3 bases from V and 8 from J, leaving 21 bases between them. The CDR3 is 15 residues long. Germline CDR1 reads SGHNT; CDR2 reads YYREEE (reference sequence). CDR3 amino acids: CASSSPGRGGGKQYF. The CDR3 bases are TGTGCCAGCAGCTCCCCAGGAAGGGGAGGAGGCAAGCAGTACTTC.

By proportion, this clone is medium-sized. This rearrangement joins TRBV18 to TRBJ2-7; the D gene is possibly TRBD2 (7 bases). The germline CDR1 and CDR2 sequences are KGHSH and LQKENI. The CDR3 has 13 amino acids. Deletions cut 2 bases from V and 5 bases from J, with 10 bases between. Written as DNA, the CDR3 is TGTGCCAGCTCACCAAGGGGGGGAAACGAGCAGTACTTC. Its translation is CASSPRGGNEQYF.

The table lists this clone with many counts. The V and J genes are TRBV5-5 and TRBJ2-1; 8 positions match TRBD1. Looked up from germline, CDR1 is SGHKS and CDR2 is YYEKEE (reference sequence). Trimming at V came to 4 bases and at J to 4 bases, leaving 7 bases not matched to a gene. The CDR3 spans 15 residues. In DNA, the CDR3 is TGTGCCAGCAGCCCTCCGGGACAGGTGTACAATGAGCAGTTCTTC. As protein: CASSPPGQVYNEQFF.

This clone counts as medium-sized. The chain recombines TRBV24-1 with TRBJ1-1, with D perhaps TRBD1 (6 bases). The CDR3 totals 15 residues. Trimming removed 5 bases at V and 0 bases at J, with 12 bases between. The germline CDR1 and CDR2 sequences are KGHDR and SFDVKD. The CDR3 sequence is CATSGSTGMNTEAFF. The CDR3 DNA reads TGTGCCACCAGTGGTTCGACAGGCATGAACACTGAAGCTTTCTTT.

The sample holds many counts of this clone. The chain is built from TRBV10-1 and TRBJ2-2, with TRBD1 as a possible D gene (5 bases). The germline V gene has CDR1 WNHNN and CDR2 SYGVQD (reference sequence). The V and J ends lost 1 base and 5 bases respectively, with 11 bases between them. The CDR3 runs to 15 residues. The CDR3, as DNA: TGCGCCAGCAGTGAGTACCGTCGACAGACCGGGGAGCTGTTTTTT. This translates into CASSEYRRQTGELFF.

This clone was picked up a small number of times. The V and J genes are TRBV12-3 or TRBV12-4 and TRBJ2-2; TRBD1 matches 9 bases. The V gene end was trimmed by 3 bases and the J gene end by 3 bases; junction bases not matched to a gene: 14. The CDR3 is 19 amino acids. The CDR3 sequence is CASSFVRQGVWKDTGELFF. The CDR3 DNA reads TGTGCCAGCAGTTTTGTGAGACAGGGGGTCTGGAAGGACACCGGGGAGCTGTTTTTT.

This clone was detected many times. The chain joins TRBV10-1 to TRBJ2-3; 15 positions match TRBD2. Losses at the gene ends were 0 bases for V and 3 bases for J; bases not matched to a gene: 13. The CDR3 has 21 amino acids. Germline V CDR1 and CDR2: WNHNN, SYGVQD (reference sequence). CDR3 sequence: CASSESMVGLAGGPETDTQYF. In DNA form, the CDR3 reads TGCGCCAGCAGTGAGTCAATGGTCGGACTAGCGGGAGGGCCTGAGACAGATACGCAGTATTTT.

This clone was picked up many times. CDR3 region: CASSPGQGVDGELFF. CDR3 sequence (DNA): TGTGCCAGCTCACCTGGACAGGGGGTTGACGGGGAGCTGTTTTTT. The rearrangement links TRBV18 to TRBJ2-2; 10 bases agree with TRBD1. Germline CDR1 is KGHSH and CDR2 is LQKENI. The ends lost 3 bases at V and 7 bases at J; junction bases unmatched: 5. The CDR3 length is 15 residues.